This note documents a single T cell receptor beta chain sequence. This sample stems from a study of CD8 T cells in Susac syndrome. TEMRA cells were FACS-enriched, unlike CD8+ and CD4+ T cells, which were negatively isolated. CDR1 SGHTA and CDR2 FQGNSA come from the germline V gene. Trimming removed 5 bases from V and 1 base from J, with 11 bases in between. The CDR3 loop spans 14 amino acids. An amount of RNA that ranged from roughly 0.5 to 1 ug was reverse transcribed with random hexamers. TCRdb reprocessed the immunoSEQ multiplex PCR reads via MiXCR and lists one record per CDR3 protein. The data show 250,000 to 350,000 distinct CDR3 sequences, with about 91% seen just once and roughly 0.07% held by the top ten.

The sequenced sample was CD4+ T cells from PBMCs. The chain employs TRBV7-2 and TRBJ2-5; a possible D gene is TRBD1 (6 bases). The TCR originated in a human donor with multiple sclerosis. The chain's CDR3 is CASSPGQSQETQYF. The CDR3 DNA is TGTGCCAGCAGCCCAGGACAGAGCCAAGAGACCCAGTACTTC.